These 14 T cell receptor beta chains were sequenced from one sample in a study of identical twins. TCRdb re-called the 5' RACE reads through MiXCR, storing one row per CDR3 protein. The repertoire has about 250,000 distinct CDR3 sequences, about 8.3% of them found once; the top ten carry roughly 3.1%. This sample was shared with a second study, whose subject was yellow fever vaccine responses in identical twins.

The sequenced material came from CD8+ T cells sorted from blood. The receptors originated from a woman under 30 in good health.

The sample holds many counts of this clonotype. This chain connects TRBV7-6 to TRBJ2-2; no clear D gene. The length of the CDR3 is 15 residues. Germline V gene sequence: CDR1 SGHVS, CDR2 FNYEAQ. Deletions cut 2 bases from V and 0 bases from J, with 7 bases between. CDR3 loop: CASSLSPTNTGELFF. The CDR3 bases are TGTGCCAGCAGCTTATCACCTACGAACACCGGGGAGCTGTTTTTT.

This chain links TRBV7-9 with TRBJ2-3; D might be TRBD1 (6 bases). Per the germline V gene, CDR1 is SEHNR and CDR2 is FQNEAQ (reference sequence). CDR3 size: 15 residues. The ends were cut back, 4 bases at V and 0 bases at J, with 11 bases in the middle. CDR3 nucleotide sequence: TGTGCCAGCAGCTCAAGGGGGTTCAGCACAGATACGCAGTATTTT. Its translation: CASSSRGFSTDTQYF.

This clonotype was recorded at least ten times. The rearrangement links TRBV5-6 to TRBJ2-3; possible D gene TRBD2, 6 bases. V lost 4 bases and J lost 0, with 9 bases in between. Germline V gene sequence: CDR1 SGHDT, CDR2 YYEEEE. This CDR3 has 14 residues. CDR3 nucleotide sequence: TGTGCCAGCAGCGTGGAGGGTAGCACAGATACGCAGTATTTT. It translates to CASSVEGSTDTQYF.

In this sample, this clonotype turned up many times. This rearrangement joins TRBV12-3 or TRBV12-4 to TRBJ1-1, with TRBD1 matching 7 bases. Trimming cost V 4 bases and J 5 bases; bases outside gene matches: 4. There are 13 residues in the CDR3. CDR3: CASSSQGGTEAFF. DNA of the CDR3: TGTGCCAGCAGTTCTCAGGGGGGAACTGAAGCTTTCTTT.

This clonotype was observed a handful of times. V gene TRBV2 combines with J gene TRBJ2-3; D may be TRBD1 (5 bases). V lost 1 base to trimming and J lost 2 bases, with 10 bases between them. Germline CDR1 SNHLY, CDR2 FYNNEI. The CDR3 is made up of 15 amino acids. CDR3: CASSEGGRATDTQYF. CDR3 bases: TGTGCCAGCAGTGAAGGCGGCAGGGCCACAGATACGCAGTATTTT. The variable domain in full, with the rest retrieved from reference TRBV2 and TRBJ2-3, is EPEVTQTPSHQVTQMGQEVILRCVPISNHLYFYWYRQILGQKVEFLVSFYNNEISEKSEIFDDQFSVERPDGSNFTLKIRSTKLEDSAMYFCASSEGGRATDTQYFGPGTRLTVL.

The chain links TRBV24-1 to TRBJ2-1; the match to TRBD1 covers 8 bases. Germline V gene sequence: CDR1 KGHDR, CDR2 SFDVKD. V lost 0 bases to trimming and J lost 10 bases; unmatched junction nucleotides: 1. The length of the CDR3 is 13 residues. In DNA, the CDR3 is TGTGCCACCAGTGATTTGCGGACAGGGGAGCAGTTCTTC. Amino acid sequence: CATSDLRTGEQFF.

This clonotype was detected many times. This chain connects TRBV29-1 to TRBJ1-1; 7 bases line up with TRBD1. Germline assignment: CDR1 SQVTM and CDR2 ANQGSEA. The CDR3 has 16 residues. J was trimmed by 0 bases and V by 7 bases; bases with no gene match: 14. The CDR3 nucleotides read TGCAGCGGGCATATCACGGGACAGAAAATGAACACTGAAGCTTTCTTT. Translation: CSGHITGQKMNTEAFF.

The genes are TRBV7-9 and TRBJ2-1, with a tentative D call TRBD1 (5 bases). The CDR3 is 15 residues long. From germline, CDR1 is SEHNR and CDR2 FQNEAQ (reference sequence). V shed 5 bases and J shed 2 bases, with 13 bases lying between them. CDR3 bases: TGTGCCAGCAGCCATTATCCGGACACCTACAATGAGCAGTTCTTC. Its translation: CASSHYPDTYNEQFF.

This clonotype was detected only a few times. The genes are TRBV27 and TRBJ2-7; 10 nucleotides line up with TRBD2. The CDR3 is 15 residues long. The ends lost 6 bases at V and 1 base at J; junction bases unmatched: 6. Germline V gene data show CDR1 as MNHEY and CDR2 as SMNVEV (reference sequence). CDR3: CASSAGTSVSYEQYF. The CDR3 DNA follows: TGTGCCAGCAGCGCTGGGACTAGCGTTTCCTACGAGCAGTACTTC.

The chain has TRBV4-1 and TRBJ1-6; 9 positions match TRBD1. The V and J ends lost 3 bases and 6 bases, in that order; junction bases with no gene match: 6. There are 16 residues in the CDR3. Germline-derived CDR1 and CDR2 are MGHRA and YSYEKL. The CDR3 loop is CASSQTRDRVNSPLHF. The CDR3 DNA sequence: TGCGCCAGCAGCCAGACCCGGGACAGGGTTAATTCACCCCTCCACTTT.

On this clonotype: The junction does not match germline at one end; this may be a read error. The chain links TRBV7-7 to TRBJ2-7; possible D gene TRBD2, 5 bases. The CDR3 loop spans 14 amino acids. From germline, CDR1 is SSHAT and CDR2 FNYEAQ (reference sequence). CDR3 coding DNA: TGTGCTAGCAGCCAGAACGTGGGGAGTTACGAGCAGTACTTC. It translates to CASSQNVGSYEQYF.

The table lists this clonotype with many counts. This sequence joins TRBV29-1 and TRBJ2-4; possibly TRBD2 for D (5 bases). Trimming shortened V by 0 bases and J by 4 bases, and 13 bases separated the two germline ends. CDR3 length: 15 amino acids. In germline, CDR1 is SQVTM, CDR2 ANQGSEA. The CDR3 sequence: CSVEESPSPKNIQYF. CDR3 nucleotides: TGCAGCGTTGAAGAGTCGCCTAGCCCGAAAAACATTCAGTACTTC.

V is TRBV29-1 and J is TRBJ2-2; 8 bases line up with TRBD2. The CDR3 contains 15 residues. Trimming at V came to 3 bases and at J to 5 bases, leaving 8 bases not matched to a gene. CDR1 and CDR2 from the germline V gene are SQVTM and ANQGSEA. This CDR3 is CSVETAGGKTGELFF. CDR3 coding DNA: TGCAGCGTTGAGACGGCGGGGGGAAAAACCGGGGAGCTGTTTTTT.

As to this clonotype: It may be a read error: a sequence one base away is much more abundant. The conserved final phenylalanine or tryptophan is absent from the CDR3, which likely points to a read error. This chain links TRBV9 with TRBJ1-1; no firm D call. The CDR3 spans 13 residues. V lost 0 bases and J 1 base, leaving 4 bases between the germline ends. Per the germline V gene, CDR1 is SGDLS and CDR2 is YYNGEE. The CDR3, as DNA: TGTGCCAGCAGCGTAGAAGGGAACACTGAAGCTTTCCTT. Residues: CASSVEGNTEAFL.